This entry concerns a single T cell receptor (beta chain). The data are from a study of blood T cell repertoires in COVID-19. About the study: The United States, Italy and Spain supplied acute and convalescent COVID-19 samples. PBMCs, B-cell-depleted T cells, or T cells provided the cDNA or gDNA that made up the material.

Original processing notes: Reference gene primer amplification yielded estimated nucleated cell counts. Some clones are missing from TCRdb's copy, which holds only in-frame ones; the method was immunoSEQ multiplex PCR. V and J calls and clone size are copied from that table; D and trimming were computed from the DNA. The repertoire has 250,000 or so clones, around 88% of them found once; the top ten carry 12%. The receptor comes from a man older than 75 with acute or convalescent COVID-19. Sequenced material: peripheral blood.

CDR3 protein: CASSTPGLAGETDTQYF. CDR3 bases: TGTGCCAGCAGCACACCGGGACTAGCGGGGGAGACAGATACGCAGTATTTT. This rearrangement joins TRBV5-4 to TRBJ2-3; 14 bases agree with TRBD2. With V trimmed by 4 bases and J by 3 bases, 7 bases remained unmatched. The CDR3 sequence is 17 residues long. The germline V gene has CDR1 SGHNT and CDR2 YYREEE (reference sequence).